The 13 T cell receptor beta chains reported below all come from one sample, sequenced in a study of Japanese encephalitis immunity and Zika vaccine responses. TCRdb fed the 5' RACE reads into MiXCR, producing one record per CDR3 protein. The sample records more than 1,500 distinct CDR3 sequences, around 5.2% being singletons. Peptide pools at about 0.94 ug/mL each stimulated CFSE-labeled PBMCs over an approximately six-day culture. Unfixed live CD56-CD19-CD16-CD3+CD4+ CFSE-low cells were sorted as proliferating CD4 T cells. This specimen consisted of antigen-activated CD4+ T cells from blood, cultured, obtained during a Zika inactivated vaccine study. The receptors were gathered from an adult woman who received an inactivated Zika virus vaccine.

This clonotype was counted many times. The chain carries TRBV11-2 and TRBJ2-2; D possibly uses TRBD1 or TRBD2 (6 bases each). The CDR3 runs to 16 residues. Trimming removed 5 bases at V and 6 bases at J, with 19 bases between. Per the germline V gene, CDR1 is SGHAT and CDR2 is FQNNGV. The CDR3 here is CASSAYRGVGSGELFF. DNA for the CDR3: TGTGCCAGCAGCGCCTATAGGGGGGTAGGATCCGGGGAGCTGTTTTTT.

By share of the sample, this clonotype is medium-sized (0.01 to 0.1%). The J gene is TRBJ1-2, the V gene TRBV6-2 or TRBV6-3; D gene uncertain. V dropped 5 bases and J dropped 4 bases, with 20 bases sitting between them. Germline V gene data show CDR1 as MNHEY and CDR2 as SVGEGT. The CDR3 runs to 16 residues. The CDR3 DNA sequence: TGTGCCAGCAGTCAATCTCCGCTATTGCCCCTCTATGGCTACACCTTC. Translated: CASSQSPLLPLYGYTF.

This clonotype is termed large. CDR3 sequence (DNA): TGCAGTGCTAGAGCCGTCTCTGGGGCCAACGTCCTGACTTTC. This codes for CSARAVSGANVLTF. The J gene is TRBJ2-6, the V gene TRBV20-1; D is uncertain. The ends were cut back, 1 base at V and 0 bases at J, with 4 bases in the middle. CDR3 length equals 14 residues. Germline V CDR1 and CDR2: DFQATT, SNEGSKA (reference sequence).

There are many counts of this clonotype. V is TRBV2 and J is TRBJ2-7, with D tentatively TRBD2 (6 bases). V lost 3 bases and J lost 7, with 13 bases in between. CDR3 length: 13 amino acids. In germline, CDR1 is SNHLY, CDR2 FYNNEI. DNA for the CDR3: TGTGCCAGCAGTGAGGAAAGTGGAGGGGAGCAGTACTTC. Protein sequence: CASSEESGGEQYF.

This clonotype is large (0.1 to 1%) within its sample. The CDR3 spells CASSLGTSGGAYNEQFF. In DNA, the CDR3 is TGTGCCAGCAGCTTAGGTACTAGCGGGGGGGCCTACAATGAGCAGTTCTTC. The chain links TRBV11-2 to TRBJ2-1; 13 bases fit TRBD2. CDR3 length: 17 amino acids. After removal of 1 base from V and 2 bases from J, the junction contained 2 bases not matched to a gene. CDR1 and CDR2 (germline): SGHAT, FQNNGV.

The rearrangement joins TRBV2 to TRBJ1-5; 8 bases match TRBD1. After removal of 6 bases from V and 3 bases from J, the junction contained 7 bases not matched to a gene. This CDR3 comprises 15 residues. Looked up from germline, CDR1 is SNHLY and CDR2 is FYNNEI. The CDR3 DNA reads TGTGCCAGCAGCCCCGGGACAGGCTTCAATCAGCCCCAGCATTTT. Amino acids: CASSPGTGFNQPQHF.

There are many counts of this clonotype. The chain joins TRBV27 to TRBJ1-6, with 11 bases identical to TRBD1. Looked up from germline, CDR1 is MNHEY and CDR2 is SMNVEV (reference sequence). The CDR3 sequence is 15 residues long. V was pared by 2 bases and J by 11 bases, with 5 bases of the junction left unmatched. The CDR3, as DNA: TGTGCCAGCAGTTTACCTCCGGGACAGGGGGCACCCCTCCACTTT. As protein: CASSLPPGQGAPLHF.

This clonotype has at least ten counts. The chain has TRBV28 and TRBJ2-7; D uncertain. Trimming removed 2 bases from V and 2 bases from J, with 7 bases in between. The CDR3 is 13 residues long. Germline loops: CDR1 MDHEN, CDR2 SYDVKM. CDR3 DNA sequence: TGTGCCAGCAGTTTACCAAATACCTACGAGCAGTACTTC. Its protein is CASSLPNTYEQYF.

This clonotype came up many times. The rearrangement joins TRBV20-1 to TRBJ2-7; tentatively, D is TRBD2 (6 bases). Germline V gene lookup returns CDR1 DFQATT and CDR2 SNEGSKA (reference sequence). CDR3 length: 16 residues. Trimming left V 4 bases short and J 3 bases short, with 22 bases between. CDR3: CSATPGTARGYYEQYF. CDR3 nucleotide sequence: TGCAGTGCTACGCCGGGGACGGCGCGGGGTTACTACGAGCAGTACTTC.

This clonotype was detected ten times or more. This rearrangement joins TRBV11-2 to TRBJ2-1; no definite D call. CDR3 length: 17 residues. CDR1 and CDR2 (germline): SGHAT, FQNNGV. V was clipped by 1 base and J by 5 bases, with 18 bases between them. CDR3 DNA: TGTGCCAGCAGCTTAGCGTCGCAAACCCCGTGGGACAATGAGCAGTTCTTC. Translating gives CASSLASQTPWDNEQFF. Variable domain in full (rest from reference TRBV11-2 and TRBJ2-1): EAGVAQSPRYKIIEKRQSVAFWCNPISGHATLYWYQQILGQGPKLLIQFQNNGVVDDSQLPKDRFSAERLKGVDSTLKIQPAKLEDSAVYLCASSLASQTPWDNEQFFGPGTRLTVL.

The genes are TRBV6-5 and TRBJ2-7, with D unclear. The CDR3 spans 12 residues. Looked up from germline, CDR1 is MNHEY and CDR2 is SVGAGI. V gave up 5 bases and J gave up 3 bases, with 8 bases separating them. The CDR3 DNA is TGTGCCAGCAGTACCGAATTCTACGAGCAGTACTTC. It yields the protein CASSTEFYEQYF.

The chain carries TRBV20-1 and TRBJ1-1; tentatively, D is TRBD1 (5 bases). The ends were cut back, 6 bases at V and 0 bases at J, with 17 bases in the middle. The V gene's germline CDR1 is DFQATT and CDR2 SNEGSKA (reference sequence). This CDR3 has 15 residues. Here the CDR3 DNA reads TGCAGTGCGAGGGGCGACCTGAAGATGAACACTGAAGCTTTCTTT. Translating it yields CSARGDLKMNTEAFF.

Here the CDR3 DNA reads TGTGCCAGCAGACGCCTAGCGGGGTCGGTAGAAGAGCAGTACTTC. Its protein product is CASRRLAGSVEEQYF. The chain uses TRBV28 and TRBJ2-7, with 9 positions matching TRBD2. The V gene's germline CDR1 is MDHEN and CDR2 SYDVKM. CDR3 length equals 15 residues. V gave up 6 bases and J gave up 7 bases; unmatched junction bases: 13.